This T cell receptor (beta chain) comes out of a study of T-cell reconstitution after alpha-beta-depleted transplantation in children. CDR1 and CDR2 from the germline V gene are SGHTA and FQGNSA. This CDR3 is built from 16 residues. Trimming shortened V by 3 bases and J by 1 base, and 13 bases separated the two germline ends. Preparing the TCRbeta library involved the use of unique molecular identifiers. TCRdb processed the PCR reads anew with MiXCR; each CDR3 protein has one entry. The sample lists fewer than 200,000 distinct CDR3 sequences, about 6.4% occurring once. The specimen comprised PBMCs from the stem cell graft donor, sampled from the stem cell graft. The chain employs TRBV7-2 and TRBJ1-5; tentative D call: TRBD1 (5 bases). The receptor was derived from a human donor who donated a stem cell graft to a child with Wiskott-Aldrich syndrome. The CDR3 region has the DNA TGTGCCAGCAGCTTGAAACCAGGGAAAAGCAATCAGCCCCAGCATTTT. This translates into CASSLKPGKSNQPQHF.